These T cell receptor beta chains were read from a single sample in a study of identical twins. TCRdb re-called the 5' RACE reads through MiXCR, storing one row per CDR3 protein. The profile shows 1.5 million to 2 million distinct CDR3 sequences, less than 35% of them singletons. The material sequenced was cord blood. Every receptor here comes from a newborn girl in good health. The CDR3 runs from the conserved cysteine through the conserved F or W. D genes are given only for firm matches. Clone size is given for some rows only: seen once, a few or many times, or a class if the clone is expanded.

j_call: TRBJ2-3; clone_size: few; d_call: NA; v_call: TRBV9; cdr3_nt: TGTGCCAGCAGCGTAGAGTGGGGGCGAAGCACAGATACGCAGTATTTT; cdr3_aa: CASSVEWGRSTDTQYF
j_call: TRBJ2-1; clone_size: many; d_call: NA; v_call: TRBV4-2; cdr3_nt: TGTGCCAGCAGCCAAGATAAGGGCTATGAGCAGTTCTTC; cdr3_aa: CASSQDKGYEQFF
j_call: TRBJ1-5; clone_size: NA; d_call: TRBD1; v_call: TRBV18; cdr3_nt: TGTGCCAGCTCACAACAGGGGTCGGGTCAGCCCCAGCATTTT; cdr3_aa: CASSQQGSGQPQHF
j_call: TRBJ2-3; clone_size: NA; d_call: TRBD1; v_call: TRBV6-5; cdr3_nt: TGTGCCAGCAGTCCCGACAGGGGTGATACGCAGTATTTT; cdr3_aa: CASSPDRGDTQYF
j_call: TRBJ1-1; clone_size: NA; d_call: NA; v_call: TRBV7-8; cdr3_nt: TGTGCCAGCAGCCCAGCAAGGGTAGGGAACACTGAAGCTTTCTTT; cdr3_aa: CASSPARVGNTEAFF
j_call: TRBJ2-3; clone_size: few; d_call: NA; v_call: TRBV5-1; cdr3_nt: TGCGCCAGCAGCCTACAGGCCGGCCTTCGGACAGATACGCAGTATTTT; cdr3_aa: CASSLQAGLRTDTQYF
j_call: TRBJ2-1; clone_size: NA; d_call: TRBD2; v_call: TRBV5-1; cdr3_nt: TGCGCCAGCAGCTCGGGACTAGCGGGAGAGCGCAATGAGCAGTTCTTC; cdr3_aa: CASSSGLAGERNEQFF
j_call: TRBJ1-2; clone_size: NA; d_call: NA; v_call: TRBV6-1; cdr3_nt: TGTGCCGGATCTAGGGGGGGCTATGGCTACACCTTC; cdr3_aa: CAGSRGGYGYTF
j_call: TRBJ2-7; clone_size: few; d_call: NA; v_call: TRBV25-1; cdr3_nt: TGTGCCAGCAGTCCTGGACATCTACTTGGCGAGCAGTACTTC; cdr3_aa: CASSPGHLLGEQYF
j_call: TRBJ2-3; clone_size: NA; d_call: TRBD2; v_call: TRBV6-1; cdr3_nt: TGTGCCAGCAGTGAAGACAGCGGGGGATCCACTAGCACAGATACGCAGTATTTT; cdr3_aa: CASSEDSGGSTSTDTQYF
j_call: TRBJ2-3; clone_size: NA; d_call: NA; v_call: TRBV4-2; cdr3_nt: TGTCCCAGCAGCCAAGATCGGACTCCCGAGGGCGATACGCAGTATTTT; cdr3_aa: CPSSQDRTPEGDTQYF
j_call: TRBJ2-3; clone_size: NA; d_call: NA; v_call: TRBV20-1; cdr3_nt: TGCAGTGCCCAACACACTAGAACCCGCGCAGATACGCAGTATTTT; cdr3_aa: CSAQHTRTRADTQYF
j_call: TRBJ2-1; clone_size: few; d_call: NA; v_call: TRBV5-1; cdr3_nt: TGCGCCAGCAGCTTGATTGGGCCCTCACACAATGAGCAGTTCTTC; cdr3_aa: CASSLIGPSHNEQFF
j_call: TRBJ2-3; clone_size: few; d_call: TRBD2; v_call: TRBV5-1; cdr3_nt: TGCGCCAGCAGCTTGGGAAAAGGAGCGGGAGTCACAGATACGCAGTATTTT; cdr3_aa: CASSLGKGAGVTDTQYF
j_call: TRBJ2-3; clone_size: few; d_call: NA; v_call: TRBV3-1; cdr3_nt: TGTGCCAGCAGCTCGGCAGTCGGTACGCAGTATTTT; cdr3_aa: CASSSAVGTQYF
j_call: TRBJ2-7; clone_size: few; d_call: TRBD2; v_call: TRBV3-1; cdr3_nt: TGTGCCAGCAGCCTGATAGCGGGGGGGCCGGATGAGCAGTACTTC; cdr3_aa: CASSLIAGGPDEQYF
j_call: TRBJ2-1; clone_size: NA; d_call: TRBD2; v_call: TRBV24-1; cdr3_nt: TGTGCCACCAGTGATTTGACTAGCGGAGCTTACAATGGGCAGTTCTTC; cdr3_aa: CATSDLTSGAYNGQFF
j_call: TRBJ2-3; clone_size: many; d_call: NA; v_call: TRBV5-1; cdr3_nt: TGCGCCAGCAGCCCAACTTCCGAGTTCACAGATACGCAGTATTTT; cdr3_aa: CASSPTSEFTDTQYF
j_call: TRBJ2-3; clone_size: many; d_call: NA; v_call: TRBV29-1; cdr3_nt: TGCAGCGTTCGTGCCTCTAGCACAGATACGCAGTATTTT; cdr3_aa: CSVRASSTDTQYF
j_call: TRBJ2-3; clone_size: few; d_call: TRBD2; v_call: TRBV7-2; cdr3_nt: TGTGCCAGCAGCTTGAGGACTAGCGGGTACACAGATACGCAGTATTTT; cdr3_aa: CASSLRTSGYTDTQYF
j_call: TRBJ1-6; clone_size: NA; d_call: NA; v_call: TRBV20-1; cdr3_nt: TGCAGTGCCCGGGCCGGGACGGGCAGTTCACCCCTCCACTTT; cdr3_aa: CSARAGTGSSPLHF
j_call: TRBJ2-3; clone_size: NA; d_call: TRBD2; v_call: TRBV4-1; cdr3_nt: TGCGCCAGCAGCCAAGAAGCGGGGTCTTCAACAGATACGCAGTATTTT; cdr3_aa: CASSQEAGSSTDTQYF
j_call: TRBJ1-4; clone_size: NA; d_call: TRBD1; v_call: TRBV10-3; cdr3_nt: TGTGCCATCAGCCAAACCATAACAGGGGCTAATGAAAAACTGTTTTTT; cdr3_aa: CAISQTITGANEKLFF
j_call: TRBJ1-2; clone_size: many; d_call: TRBD1; v_call: TRBV20-1; cdr3_nt: TGCAGCGCCAGGGGACAGGATTATGGCTACACCTTC; cdr3_aa: CSARGQDYGYTF
j_call: TRBJ2-1; clone_size: NA; d_call: TRBD2; v_call: TRBV20-1; cdr3_nt: TGCAGTGCTAGTCCACCGGGACTAGTATCCTACAATGAGCAGTTCTTC; cdr3_aa: CSASPPGLVSYNEQFF
j_call: TRBJ2-7; clone_size: NA; d_call: NA; v_call: TRBV7-9; cdr3_nt: TGTGCCAGCAGCCCATGGACTTCCACCTACGAGCAGTACTTC; cdr3_aa: CASSPWTSTYEQYF
j_call: TRBJ2-4; clone_size: few; d_call: TRBD2; v_call: TRBV4-2; cdr3_nt: TGTGCCAGCAGCCAGGAGCTAGCGGGGGGGAAAAACATTCAGTACTTC; cdr3_aa: CASSQELAGGKNIQYF
j_call: TRBJ2-7; clone_size: many; d_call: NA; v_call: TRBV9; cdr3_nt: TGTGCCAGCCTACCTAGCGAGCAGTACTTC; cdr3_aa: CASLPSEQYF
j_call: TRBJ2-3; clone_size: few; d_call: TRBD2; v_call: TRBV24-1; cdr3_nt: TGTGCCACCAGTGATTTGGGAGGGCCTAGCGGGAGGATGAGTACAGATACGCAGTATTTT; cdr3_aa: CATSDLGGPSGRMSTDTQYF
j_call: TRBJ1-5; clone_size: once; d_call: TRBD1; v_call: TRBV20-1; cdr3_nt: TGCAGTGCAACCCTGGACAGGGGAAGCAATCAGCCCCAGCATTTT; cdr3_aa: CSATLDRGSNQPQHF
j_call: TRBJ1-2; clone_size: NA; d_call: TRBD1; v_call: TRBV28; cdr3_nt: TGTGCCAGCAGTTTGGGGGACAGGGCCTATGGCTACACCTTC; cdr3_aa: CASSLGDRAYGYTF
j_call: TRBJ2-5; clone_size: many; d_call: NA; v_call: TRBV5-1; cdr3_nt: TGCGCCAGCAGCTTGGTTCGGCTACAAGAGACCCAGTACTTC; cdr3_aa: CASSLVRLQETQYF
j_call: TRBJ2-3; clone_size: NA; d_call: TRBD2; v_call: TRBV10-3; cdr3_nt: TGTGCCATCACCGAGACTAGCGGGGGTGCAGATACGCAGTATTTT; cdr3_aa: CAITETSGGADTQYF
j_call: TRBJ2-3; clone_size: once; d_call: NA; v_call: TRBV2; cdr3_nt: TGTGCCAGCCAGTACGCAGATACGCAGTATTTT; cdr3_aa: CASQYADTQYF
j_call: TRBJ1-2; clone_size: few; d_call: NA; v_call: TRBV12-3/TRBV12-4; cdr3_nt: TGTGCCAGCAGTTTAGCCGGCCACGGCAATGGCTACACCTTC; cdr3_aa: CASSLAGHGNGYTF
j_call: TRBJ1-6; clone_size: NA; d_call: NA; v_call: TRBV16; cdr3_nt: TGTGCCAGCAGCCAATCGGTAGCCGGACCCGGCTCACCCCTCCACTTT; cdr3_aa: CASSQSVAGPGSPLHF
j_call: TRBJ2-7; clone_size: few; d_call: TRBD2; v_call: TRBV6-6; cdr3_nt: TGTGCCAGCAGTTACTCGATGGCTAGCGGGACCTCCTACGAGCAGTACTTC; cdr3_aa: CASSYSMASGTSYEQYF
j_call: TRBJ2-7; clone_size: NA; d_call: NA; v_call: TRBV6-6; cdr3_nt: TGTGCCGGCAGTTACTTAGCCTACGAGCAGTACTTC; cdr3_aa: CAGSYLAYEQYF
j_call: TRBJ2-3; clone_size: few; d_call: TRBD2; v_call: TRBV10-3; cdr3_nt: TGTGCCATCAGTGAGCCGGCCGCGGTGGCGGGAGCTAGCACAGATACGCAGTATTTT; cdr3_aa: CAISEPAAVAGASTDTQYF